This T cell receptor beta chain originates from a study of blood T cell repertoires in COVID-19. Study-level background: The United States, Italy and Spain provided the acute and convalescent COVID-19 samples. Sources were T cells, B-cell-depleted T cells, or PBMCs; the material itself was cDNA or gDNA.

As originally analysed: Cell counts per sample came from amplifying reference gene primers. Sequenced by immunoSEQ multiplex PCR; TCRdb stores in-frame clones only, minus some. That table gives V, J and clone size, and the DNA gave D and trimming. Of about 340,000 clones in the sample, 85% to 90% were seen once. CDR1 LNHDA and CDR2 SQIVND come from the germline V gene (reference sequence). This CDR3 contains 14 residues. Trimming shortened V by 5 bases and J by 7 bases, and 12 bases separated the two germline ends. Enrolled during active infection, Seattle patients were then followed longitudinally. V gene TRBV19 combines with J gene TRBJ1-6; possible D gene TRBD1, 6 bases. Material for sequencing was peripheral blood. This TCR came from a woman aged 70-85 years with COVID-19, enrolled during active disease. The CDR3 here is CASSDTGWNSPLHF. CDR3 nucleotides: TGTGCCAGTAGTGACACAGGGTGGAATTCACCCCTCCACTTT.